One sample yielded the 15 T cell receptor beta chains listed below, sequenced in a study of sequential checkpoint blockade in melanoma. Assay used: immunoSEQ multiplex PCR; TCRdb lists only in-frame clones, some missing. This sample has some 19,000 clones, with approximately 81% found just once. Documented treatment: randomized to nivolumab then ipilimumab (arm A) or the reverse (arm B). This sample comprised CD8+ T cells sorted from blood (inferred from file names), obtained from a patient given nivolumab and ipilimumab in sequence. The source of these receptors is a human donor with melanoma.

The chain links TRBV4-1 to TRBJ2-7; 7 nucleotides agree with TRBD1. The CDR3 spans 15 residues. Per germline, CDR1 MGHRA and CDR2 YSYEKL. V trimming: 4 bases; J trimming: 4 bases; junction bases outside the gene matches: 10. The CDR3 DNA reads as TGCGCCAGCAGCCGTTCAGGGACAGTGTCTTACGAGCAGTACTTC. Encoded protein: CASSRSGTVSYEQYF.

This clone has only one observation. V and J are TRBV6-1 and TRBJ1-6; D uncertain. Looked up from germline, CDR1 is MNHNS and CDR2 is SASEGT. This CDR3 is built from 14 residues. V lost 4 bases and J lost 10, with 14 bases in between. The CDR3 here is CASSAGFSESPLHF. DNA of the CDR3: TGTGCCAGCAGTGCCGGGTTTAGCGAATCACCCCTCCACTTT.

The rearrangement uses TRBV4-1 and TRBJ2-3; D gene unclear. Germline-derived CDR1 and CDR2 are MGHRA and YSYEKL. The CDR3 length is 15 residues. V was cut by 6 bases and J by 4 bases, with 17 bases left in between. CDR3 residues: CASRPTVLTADTQYF. As DNA, the CDR3 is TGCGCCAGCAGACCAACCGTACTTACCGCAGATACGCAGTATTTT.

The V gene is TRBV6-5, the J gene TRBJ2-5; 8 nucleotides agree with TRBD1. Germline V gene sequence: CDR1 MNHEY, CDR2 SVGAGI. The CDR3 spans 14 residues. J gave up 6 bases and V 6 bases, and 9 bases lay outside the gene matches. CDR3 nucleotide sequence: TGTGCCAGCAGCCAGGGACAGGTCATAAAGACCCAGTACTTC. It specifies CASSQGQVIKTQYF.

This clone was seen only once. This chain connects TRBV10-3 to TRBJ2-7, with D maybe TRBD1 (5 bases). V lost 7 bases and J 3 bases, leaving 16 bases between the germline ends. CDR1 and CDR2 (germline): ENHRY, SYGVKD. The CDR3 runs to 14 residues. CDR3 nucleotide sequence: TGTGCCATCACTAGGACACAAGATTTCTACGAGCAGTACTTC. Encoded protein: CAITRTQDFYEQYF.

The chain employs TRBV7-8 and TRBJ2-1; 10 bases match TRBD2. The CDR3 is 17 amino acids. V lost 4 bases and J lost 4; bases outside the gene matches: 10. Germline CDR1 and CDR2: SGHVS and FQNEAQ. The CDR3 loop is CASSSLPASGGYNEQFF. CDR3 in DNA: TGTGCCAGCAGCTCCCTCCCGGCTAGCGGGGGATACAATGAGCAGTTCTTC.

The chain combines TRBV4-1 with TRBJ2-7; TRBD2 matches 10 bases. Germline V lookup: CDR1 MGHRA, CDR2 YSYEKL. With 0 bases clipped from V and 3 bases from J, the junction kept 2 bases outside the gene matches. CDR3 size: 15 residues. CDR3 nucleotides: TGCGCCAGCAGCCAAGAACGGACTAGCGGCTACGAGCAGTACTTC. Translating it yields CASSQERTSGYEQYF.

This chain joins TRBV9 and TRBJ2-3; 8 bases align to TRBD2. CDR3 length equals 15 residues. Germline V gene sequence: CDR1 SGDLS, CDR2 YYNGEE. The V segment lost 1 base and the J segment 7 bases; nucleotides outside the gene matches: 8. The CDR3 region has the DNA TGTGCCAGCAGCGTAACGGGAGGGCCCCATAATACGCAGTATTTT. Translating gives CASSVTGGPHNTQYF. Based on the CDR3 plus reference TRBV9 and TRBJ2-3, the full variable domain is DSGVTQTPKHLITATGQRVTLRCSPRSGDLSVYWYQQSLDQGLQFLIQYYNGEERAKGNILERFSAQQFPDLHSELNLSSLELGDSALYFCASSVTGGPHNTQYFGPGTRLTVL.

This clone has just one count. The V gene is TRBV27, the J gene TRBJ2-7; TRBD1 might be the D (5 bases). The CDR3 contains 14 residues. Trimming cost V 1 base and J 4 bases, with 11 bases left between them. The germline gives CDR1 MNHEY, CDR2 SMNVEV (reference sequence). The CDR3 DNA reads as TGTGCCAGCAGTTTATGGGCAGGGTCATACGAGCAGTACTTC. Protein product: CASSLWAGSYEQYF.

The V and J genes are TRBV7-8 and TRBJ2-5; D is possibly TRBD2 (5 bases). The V end lost 1 base, the J end lost 3 bases, and 9 bases lay between the germline ends. Germline V lookup: CDR1 SGHVS, CDR2 FQNEAQ. CDR3 length: 14 residues. The CDR3 region is CASSLVSGKETQYF. The CDR3 DNA is TGTGCCAGCAGCTTAGTTTCGGGAAAAGAGACCCAGTACTTC. Full variable domain (missing parts from reference TRBV7-8 and TRBJ2-5): GAGVSQSPRYKVAKRGQDVALRCDPISGHVSLFWYQQALGQGPEFLTYFQNEAQLDKSGLPSDRFFAERPEGSVSTLKIQRTQQEDSAVYLCASSLVSGKETQYFGPGTRLLVL.

This clone has only one observation. V is TRBV27 and J is TRBJ2-2; 7 bases align to TRBD2. Germline trimming cut 8 bases from V and 1 base from J; bases unmatched to any gene: 4. The germline gives CDR1 MNHEY, CDR2 SMNVEV (reference sequence). The CDR3 covers 14 residues. This CDR3 reads CASGSGMNTGELFF. CDR3 nucleotide sequence: TGTGCCAGCGGGAGCGGGATGAACACCGGGGAGCTGTTTTTT.

The chain carries TRBV27 and TRBJ2-5, with 9 bases lining up with TRBD2. CDR1 and CDR2 (germline): MNHEY, SMNVEV (reference sequence). V lost 1 base and J lost 4; bases outside the gene matches: 7. The CDR3 loop spans 16 amino acids. The DNA of the CDR3 is TGTGCCAGCAGTTTATTAGCTAGCGGGAATTCAGAGACCCAGTACTTC. Translation: CASSLLASGNSETQYF.

This chain links TRBV27 with TRBJ1-5; perhaps TRBD1 as D (6 bases). Trimming pared 5 bases from V and 7 bases from J, leaving 27 bases between. Germline V gene data show CDR1 as MNHEY and CDR2 as SMNVEV (reference sequence). The CDR3 sequence is 18 residues long. CDR3: CASSTAVNFQGRNQPQHF. In DNA, the CDR3 is TGTGCCAGCAGTACGGCCGTTAACTTTCAGGGGAGAAACCAGCCCCAGCATTTT.

J is TRBJ2-7 and V is TRBV27, with 10 bases fitting TRBD2. Germline V gives CDR1 MNHEY, CDR2 SMNVEV (reference sequence). Unmatched junction bases numbered 2, after V lost 4 bases and J lost 2 bases. This CDR3 contains 14 residues. As DNA, the CDR3 is TGTGCCAGCAGTTCCGGACTAGCGGCCTACGAGCAGTACTTC. Protein product: CASSSGLAAYEQYF.

V gene TRBV15 combines with J gene TRBJ2-1; 11 nucleotides align to TRBD2. The CDR3 totals 16 residues. With V trimmed by 0 bases and J by 7 bases, 5 bases remained unmatched. Germline values: CDR1 LNHNV, CDR2 YYDKDF (reference sequence). In nucleotides, the CDR3 is TGTGCCACCAGCAGAGAGGGACTAGCGGAAAATAATGAGCAGTTCTTC. This encodes CATSREGLAENNEQFF.